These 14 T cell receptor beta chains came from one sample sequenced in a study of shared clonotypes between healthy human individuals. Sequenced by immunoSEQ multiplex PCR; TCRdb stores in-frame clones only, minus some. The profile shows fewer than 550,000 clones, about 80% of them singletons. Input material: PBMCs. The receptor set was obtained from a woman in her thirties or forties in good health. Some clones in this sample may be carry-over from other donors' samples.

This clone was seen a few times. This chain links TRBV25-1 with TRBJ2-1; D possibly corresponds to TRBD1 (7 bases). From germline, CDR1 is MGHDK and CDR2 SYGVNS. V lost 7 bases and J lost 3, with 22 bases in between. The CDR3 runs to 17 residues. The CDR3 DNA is TGTGCCAGCACTGGGGGGAGAGGGGGCGAACTCTACAATGAGCAGTTCTTC. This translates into CASTGGRGGELYNEQFF.

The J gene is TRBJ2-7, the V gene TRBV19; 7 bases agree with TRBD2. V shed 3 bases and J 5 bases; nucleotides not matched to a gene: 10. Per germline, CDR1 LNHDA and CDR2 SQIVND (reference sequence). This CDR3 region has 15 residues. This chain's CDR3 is CASSISWLAVNEQYF. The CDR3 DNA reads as TGTGCCAGTAGTATTAGTTGGCTAGCGGTGAACGAGCAGTACTTC.

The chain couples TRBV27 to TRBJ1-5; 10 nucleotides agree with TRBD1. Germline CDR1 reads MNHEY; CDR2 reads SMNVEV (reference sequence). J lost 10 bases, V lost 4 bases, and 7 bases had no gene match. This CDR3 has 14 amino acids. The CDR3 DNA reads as TGTGCCAGCAGTTCCGGGACAGGGGTCCTACCCCAGCATTTT. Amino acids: CASSSGTGVLPQHF.

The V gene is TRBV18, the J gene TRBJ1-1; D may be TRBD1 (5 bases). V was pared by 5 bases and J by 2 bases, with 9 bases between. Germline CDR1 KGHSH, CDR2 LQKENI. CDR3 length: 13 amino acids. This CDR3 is CASSTDSNTEAFF. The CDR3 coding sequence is TGTGCCAGCTCAACCGACAGTAACACTGAAGCTTTCTTT. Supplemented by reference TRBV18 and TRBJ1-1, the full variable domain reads NAGVMQNPRHLVRRRGQEARLRCSPMKGHSHVYWYRQLPEEGLKFMVYLQKENIIDESGMPKERFSAEFPKEGPSILRIQQVVRGDSAAYFCASSTDSNTEAFFGQGTRLTVV.

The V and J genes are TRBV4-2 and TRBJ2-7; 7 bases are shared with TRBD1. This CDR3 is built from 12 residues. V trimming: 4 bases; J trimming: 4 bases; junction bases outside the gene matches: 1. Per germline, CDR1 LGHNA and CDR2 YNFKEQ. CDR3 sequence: CASSRDRYEQYF. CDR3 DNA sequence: TGTGCCAGCAGCCGGGACAGATACGAGCAGTACTTC.

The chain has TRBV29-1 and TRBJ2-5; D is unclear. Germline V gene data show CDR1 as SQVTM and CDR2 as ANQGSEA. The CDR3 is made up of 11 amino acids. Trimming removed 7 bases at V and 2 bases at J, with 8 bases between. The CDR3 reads CSGGPQETQYF. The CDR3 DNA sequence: TGCAGCGGTGGACCGCAAGAGACCCAGTACTTC.

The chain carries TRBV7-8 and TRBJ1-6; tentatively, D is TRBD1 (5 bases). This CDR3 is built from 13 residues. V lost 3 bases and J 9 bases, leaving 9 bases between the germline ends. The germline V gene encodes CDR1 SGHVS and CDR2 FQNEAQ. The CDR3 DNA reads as TGTGCCAGCAGCTTCGGGACTCTTTCACCCCTCCACTTT. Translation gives CASSFGTLSPLHF.

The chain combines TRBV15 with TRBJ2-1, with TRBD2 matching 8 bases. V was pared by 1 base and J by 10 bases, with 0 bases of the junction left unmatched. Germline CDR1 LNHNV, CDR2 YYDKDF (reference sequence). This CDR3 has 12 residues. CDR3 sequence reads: CATSRVAGEQFF. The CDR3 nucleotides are TGTGCCACCAGCAGAGTAGCGGGGGAGCAGTTCTTC.

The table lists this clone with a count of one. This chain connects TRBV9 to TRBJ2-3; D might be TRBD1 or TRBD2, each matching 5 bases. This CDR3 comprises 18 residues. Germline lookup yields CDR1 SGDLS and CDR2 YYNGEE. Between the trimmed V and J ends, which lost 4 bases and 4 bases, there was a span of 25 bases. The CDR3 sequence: CASSPRDPTRYGPDTQYF. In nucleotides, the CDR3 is TGTGCCAGCAGCCCCCGGGACCCAACCCGATACGGTCCAGATACGCAGTATTTT.

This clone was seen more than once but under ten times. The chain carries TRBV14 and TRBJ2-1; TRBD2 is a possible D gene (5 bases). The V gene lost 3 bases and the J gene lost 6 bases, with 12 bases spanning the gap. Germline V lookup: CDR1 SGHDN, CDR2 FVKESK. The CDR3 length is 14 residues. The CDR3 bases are TGTGCCAGCAGCCAGAACATAGCGTTCAATGAGCAGTTCTTC. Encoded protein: CASSQNIAFNEQFF.

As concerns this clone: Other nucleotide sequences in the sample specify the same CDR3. CDR3 bases: TGTGCCAGCAGGCCGGGACAGTATAGCAATCAGCCCCAGCATTTT. Translation: CASRPGQYSNQPQHF. The V and J genes are TRBV6-6 and TRBJ1-5; the match to TRBD1 covers 7 bases. Per germline, CDR1 MNHNY and CDR2 SVGAGI (reference sequence). The J segment lost 0 bases and the V segment lost 6 bases, leaving 5 bases of the junction unmatched. This CDR3 region has 15 residues.

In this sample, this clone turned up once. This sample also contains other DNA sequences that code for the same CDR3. The CDR3 loop reads CASSSDPQETQYF. The CDR3 region has the DNA TGCGCCAGCAGCTCCGACCCCCAAGAGACCCAGTACTTC. The V and J genes are TRBV5-1 and TRBJ2-5; D unclear. CDR3 length equals 13 residues. Per germline, CDR1 SGHRS and CDR2 YFSETQ. V lost 3 bases and J 1 base, leaving 7 bases between the germline ends. Variable domain in full (rest from reference TRBV5-1 and TRBJ2-5): KAGVTQTPRYLIKTRGQQVTLSCSPISGHRSVSWYQQTPGQGLQFLFEYFSETQRNKGNFPGRFSGRQFSNSRSEMNVSTLELGDSALYLCASSSDPQETQYFGPGTRLLVL.

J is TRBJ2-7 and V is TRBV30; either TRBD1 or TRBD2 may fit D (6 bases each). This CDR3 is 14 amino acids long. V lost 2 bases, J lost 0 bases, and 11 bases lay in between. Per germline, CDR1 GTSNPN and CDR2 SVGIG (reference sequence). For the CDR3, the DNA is TGTGCCTGGAGTTGGGGGGACACCTCCTACGAGCAGTACTTC. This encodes CAWSWGDTSYEQYF.

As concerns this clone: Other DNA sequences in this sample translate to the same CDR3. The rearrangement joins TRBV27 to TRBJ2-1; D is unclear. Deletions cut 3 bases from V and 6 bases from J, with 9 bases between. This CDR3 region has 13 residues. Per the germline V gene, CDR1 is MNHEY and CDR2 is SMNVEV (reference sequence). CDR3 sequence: CASSFSGRNEQFF. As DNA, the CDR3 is TGTGCCAGCAGTTTTTCAGGACGCAATGAGCAGTTCTTC.